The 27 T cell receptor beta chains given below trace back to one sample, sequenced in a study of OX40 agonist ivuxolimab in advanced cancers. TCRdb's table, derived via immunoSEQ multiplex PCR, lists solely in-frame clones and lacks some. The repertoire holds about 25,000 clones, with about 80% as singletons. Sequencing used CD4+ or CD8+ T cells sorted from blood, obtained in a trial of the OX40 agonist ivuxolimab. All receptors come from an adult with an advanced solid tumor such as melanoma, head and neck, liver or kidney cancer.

CDR3 sequence: CASSYGFRETQYF. The CDR3 coding sequence is TGTGCCAGCAGTTATGGTTTTAGGGAGACCCAGTACTTC. The chain is built from TRBV6-5 and TRBJ2-5; no definite D call. Trimming left V 3 bases short and J 5 bases short, with 10 bases between. The length of the CDR3 is 13 residues. Germline V gene sequence: CDR1 MNHEY, CDR2 SVGAGI.

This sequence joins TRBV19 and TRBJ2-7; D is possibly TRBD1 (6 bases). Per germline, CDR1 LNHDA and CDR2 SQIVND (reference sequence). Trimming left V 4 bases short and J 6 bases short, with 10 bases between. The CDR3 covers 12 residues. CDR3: CASSTGVAEQYF. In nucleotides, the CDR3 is TGTGCCAGTAGTACAGGGGTCGCCGAGCAGTACTTC.

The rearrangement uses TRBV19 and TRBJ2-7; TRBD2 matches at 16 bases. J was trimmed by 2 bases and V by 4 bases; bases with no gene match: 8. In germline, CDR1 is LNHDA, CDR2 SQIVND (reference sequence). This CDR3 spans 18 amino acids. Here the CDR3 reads CASSTPGLAGGPTYEQYF. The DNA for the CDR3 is TGTGCCAGTAGTACACCGGGACTAGCGGGAGGGCCGACCTACGAGCAGTACTTC.

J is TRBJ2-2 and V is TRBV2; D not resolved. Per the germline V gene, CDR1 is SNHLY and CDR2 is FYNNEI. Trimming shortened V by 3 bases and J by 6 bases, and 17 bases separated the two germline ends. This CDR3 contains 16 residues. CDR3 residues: CASSDGFWDGAGELFF. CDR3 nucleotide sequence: TGTGCCAGCAGTGATGGGTTCTGGGATGGGGCCGGGGAGCTGTTTTTT.

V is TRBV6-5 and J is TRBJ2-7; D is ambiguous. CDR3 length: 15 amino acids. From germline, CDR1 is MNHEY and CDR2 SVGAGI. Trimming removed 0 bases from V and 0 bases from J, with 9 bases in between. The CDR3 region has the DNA TGTGCCAGCAGTTACTCCGTACAGCCCTCCTACGAGCAGTACTTC. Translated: CASSYSVQPSYEQYF.

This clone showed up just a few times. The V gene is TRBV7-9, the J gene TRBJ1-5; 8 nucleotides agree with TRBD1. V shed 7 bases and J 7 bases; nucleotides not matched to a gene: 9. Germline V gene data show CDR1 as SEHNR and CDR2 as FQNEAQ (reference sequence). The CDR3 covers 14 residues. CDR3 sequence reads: CASTVGTGGQPQHF. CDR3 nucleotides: TGTGCCAGCACCGTAGGGACAGGCGGGCAGCCCCAGCATTTT. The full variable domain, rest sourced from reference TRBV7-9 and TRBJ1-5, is DTGVSQNPRHKITKRGQNVTFRCDPISEHNRLYWYRQTLGQGPEFLTYFQNEAQLEKSRLLSDRFSAERPKGSFSTLEIQRTEQGDSAMYLCASTVGTGGQPQHFGDGTRLSIL.

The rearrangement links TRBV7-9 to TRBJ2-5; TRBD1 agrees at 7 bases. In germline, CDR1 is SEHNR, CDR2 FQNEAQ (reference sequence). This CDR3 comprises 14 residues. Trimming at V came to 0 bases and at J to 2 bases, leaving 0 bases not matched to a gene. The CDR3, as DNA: TGTGCCAGCAGCTTAGCCAGGGGGCAAGAGACCCAGTACTTC. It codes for CASSLARGQETQYF.

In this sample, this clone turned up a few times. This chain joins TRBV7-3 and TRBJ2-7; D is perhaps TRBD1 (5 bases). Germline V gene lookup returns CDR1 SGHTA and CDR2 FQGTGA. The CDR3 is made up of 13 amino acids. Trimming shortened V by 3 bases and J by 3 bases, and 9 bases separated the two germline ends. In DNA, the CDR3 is TGTGCCAGCAGCTTCGACAGAGACTACGAGCAGTACTTC. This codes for CASSFDRDYEQYF.

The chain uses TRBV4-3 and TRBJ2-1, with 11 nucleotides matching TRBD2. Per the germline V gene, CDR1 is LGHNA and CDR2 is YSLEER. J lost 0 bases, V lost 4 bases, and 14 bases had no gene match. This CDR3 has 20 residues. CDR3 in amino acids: CASSLIGRLAGTSSYNEQFF. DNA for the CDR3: TGCGCCAGCAGCCTAATAGGGAGACTAGCGGGGACTAGCTCCTACAATGAGCAGTTCTTC.

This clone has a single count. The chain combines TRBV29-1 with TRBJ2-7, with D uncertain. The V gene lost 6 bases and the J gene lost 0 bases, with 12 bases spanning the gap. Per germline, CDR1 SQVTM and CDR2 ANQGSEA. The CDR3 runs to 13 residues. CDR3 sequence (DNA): TGCAGCGTCCTTCCCACAAGCTCCTACGAGCAGTACTTC. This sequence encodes CSVLPTSSYEQYF.

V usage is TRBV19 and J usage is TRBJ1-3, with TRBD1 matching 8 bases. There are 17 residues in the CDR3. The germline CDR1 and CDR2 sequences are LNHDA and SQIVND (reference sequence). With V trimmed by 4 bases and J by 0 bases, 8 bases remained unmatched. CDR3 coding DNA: TGTGCCAGTAGTACCTGGGACAGGCAACACTCTGGAAACACCATATATTTT. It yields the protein CASSTWDRQHSGNTIYF.

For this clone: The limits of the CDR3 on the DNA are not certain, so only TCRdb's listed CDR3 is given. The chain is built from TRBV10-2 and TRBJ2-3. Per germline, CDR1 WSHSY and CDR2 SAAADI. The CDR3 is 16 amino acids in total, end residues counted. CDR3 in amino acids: CASSEFGPGRSDTQYF.

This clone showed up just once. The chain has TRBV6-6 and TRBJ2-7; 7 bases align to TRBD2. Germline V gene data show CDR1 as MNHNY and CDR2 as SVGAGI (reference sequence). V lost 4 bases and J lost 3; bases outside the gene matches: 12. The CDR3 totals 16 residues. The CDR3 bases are TGTGCCAGCAGTTCCCCCTCCCAGCGGGATTTCTACGAGCAGTACTTC. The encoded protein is CASSSPSQRDFYEQYF.

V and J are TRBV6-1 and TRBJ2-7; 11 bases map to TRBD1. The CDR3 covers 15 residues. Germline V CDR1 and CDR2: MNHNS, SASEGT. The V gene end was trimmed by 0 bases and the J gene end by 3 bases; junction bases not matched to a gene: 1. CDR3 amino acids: CASSEAGTGGYEQYF. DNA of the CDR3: TGTGCCAGCAGTGAAGCCGGGACAGGGGGCTACGAGCAGTACTTC.

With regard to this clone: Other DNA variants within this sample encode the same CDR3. CDR3 protein: CASSLNGEKLFF. CDR3 in DNA: TGTGCCAGCAGTTTGAATGGTGAAAAACTGTTTTTT. The V and J genes are TRBV27 and TRBJ1-4, with D uncertain. V lost 3 bases, J lost 7 bases, and 6 bases lay in between. Germline V gene data show CDR1 as MNHEY and CDR2 as SMNVEV (reference sequence). The CDR3 totals 12 residues.

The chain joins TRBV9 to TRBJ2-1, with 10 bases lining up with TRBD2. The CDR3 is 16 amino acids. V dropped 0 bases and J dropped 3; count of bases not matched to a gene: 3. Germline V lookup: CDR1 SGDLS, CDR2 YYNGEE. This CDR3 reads CASSVVPSGGYNEQFF. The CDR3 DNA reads TGTGCCAGCAGCGTAGTGCCTAGCGGGGGCTACAATGAGCAGTTCTTC. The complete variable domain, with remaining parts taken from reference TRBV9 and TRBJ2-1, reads DSGVTQTPKHLITATGQRVTLRCSPRSGDLSVYWYQQSLDQGLQFLIQYYNGEERAKGNILERFSAQQFPDLHSELNLSSLELGDSALYFCASSVVPSGGYNEQFFGPGTRLTVL.

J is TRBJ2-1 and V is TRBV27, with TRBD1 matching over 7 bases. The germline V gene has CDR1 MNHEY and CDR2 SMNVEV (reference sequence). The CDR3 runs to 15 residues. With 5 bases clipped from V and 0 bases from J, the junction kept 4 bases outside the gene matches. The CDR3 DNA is TGTGCCAGCAGTCATAGGGACAGCTCCTACAATGAGCAGTTCTTC. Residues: CASSHRDSSYNEQFF.

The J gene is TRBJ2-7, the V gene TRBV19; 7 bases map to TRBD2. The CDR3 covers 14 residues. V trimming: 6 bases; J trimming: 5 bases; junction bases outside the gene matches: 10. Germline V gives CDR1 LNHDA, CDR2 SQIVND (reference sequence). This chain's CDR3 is CASRRVAGENEQYF. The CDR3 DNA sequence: TGTGCCAGTAGAAGAGTGGCGGGAGAGAACGAGCAGTACTTC.

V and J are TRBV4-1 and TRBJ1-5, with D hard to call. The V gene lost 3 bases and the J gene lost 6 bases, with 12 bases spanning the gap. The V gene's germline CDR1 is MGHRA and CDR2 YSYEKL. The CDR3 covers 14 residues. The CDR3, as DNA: TGCGCCAGCAGCCATGGTTTGGGCGGTCAGCCCCAGCATTTT. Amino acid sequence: CASSHGLGGQPQHF.

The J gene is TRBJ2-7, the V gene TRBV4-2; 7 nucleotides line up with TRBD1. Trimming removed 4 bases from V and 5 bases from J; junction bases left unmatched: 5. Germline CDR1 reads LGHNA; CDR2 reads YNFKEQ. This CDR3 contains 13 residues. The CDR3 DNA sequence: TGTGCCAGCAGCCGAGGCACAGGGGACGAGCAGTACTTC. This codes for CASSRGTGDEQYF.

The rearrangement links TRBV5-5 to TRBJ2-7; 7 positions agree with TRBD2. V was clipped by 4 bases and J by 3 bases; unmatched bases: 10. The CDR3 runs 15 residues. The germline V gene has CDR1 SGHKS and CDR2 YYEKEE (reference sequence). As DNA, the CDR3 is TGTGCCAGCAGCGGTGCCCCGGGAGGTGGCTACGAGCAGTACTTC. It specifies CASSGAPGGGYEQYF.

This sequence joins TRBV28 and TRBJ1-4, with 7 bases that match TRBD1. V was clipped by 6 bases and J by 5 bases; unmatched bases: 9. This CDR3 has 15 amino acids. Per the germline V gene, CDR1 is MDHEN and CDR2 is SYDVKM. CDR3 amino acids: CASRDPGQRNEKLFF. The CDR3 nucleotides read TGTGCCAGCAGGGATCCGGGACAGCGGAATGAAAAACTGTTTTTT. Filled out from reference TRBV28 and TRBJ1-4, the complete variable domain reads DVKVTQSSRYLVKRTGEKVFLECVQDMDHENMFWYRQDPGLGLRLIYFSYDVKMKEKGDIPEGYSVSREKKERFSLILESASTNQTSMYLCASRDPGQRNEKLFFGSGTQLSVL.

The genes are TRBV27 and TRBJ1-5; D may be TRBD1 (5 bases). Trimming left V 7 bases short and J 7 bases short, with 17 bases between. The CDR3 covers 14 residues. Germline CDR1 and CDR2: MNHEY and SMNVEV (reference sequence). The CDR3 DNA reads TGTGCCAGCACCCCTGGTGGGGCAAAGCAGCCCCAGCATTTT. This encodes CASTPGGAKQPQHF.

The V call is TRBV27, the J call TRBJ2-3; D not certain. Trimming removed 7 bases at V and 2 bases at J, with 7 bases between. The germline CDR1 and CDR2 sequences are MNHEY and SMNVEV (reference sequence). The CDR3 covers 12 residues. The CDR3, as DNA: TGTGCCAGCAAGGCTGCCACAGATACGCAGTATTTT. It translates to CASKAATDTQYF.

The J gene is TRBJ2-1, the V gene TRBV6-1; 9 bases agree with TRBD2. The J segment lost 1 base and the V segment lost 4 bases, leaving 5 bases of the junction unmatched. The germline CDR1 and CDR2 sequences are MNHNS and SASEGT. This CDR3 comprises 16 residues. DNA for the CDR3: TGTGCCAGCAGTGTGACTAGCGGCCCTTCCTACAATGAGCAGTTCTTC. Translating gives CASSVTSGPSYNEQFF.

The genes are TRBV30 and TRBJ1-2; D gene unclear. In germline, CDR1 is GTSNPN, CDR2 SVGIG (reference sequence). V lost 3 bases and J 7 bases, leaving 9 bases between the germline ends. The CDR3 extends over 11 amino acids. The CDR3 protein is CAWRVGVGYTF. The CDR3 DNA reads TGTGCCTGGAGGGTCGGGGTTGGCTACACCTTC.

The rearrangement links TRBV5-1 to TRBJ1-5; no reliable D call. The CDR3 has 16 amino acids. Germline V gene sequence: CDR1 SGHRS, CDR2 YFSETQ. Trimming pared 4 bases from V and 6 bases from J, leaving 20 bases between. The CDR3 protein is CASSPWGGDAFQPQHF. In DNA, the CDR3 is TGCGCCAGCAGCCCCTGGGGAGGAGACGCCTTTCAGCCCCAGCATTTT. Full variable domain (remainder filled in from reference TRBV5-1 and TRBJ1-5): KAGVTQTPRYLIKTRGQQVTLSCSPISGHRSVSWYQQTPGQGLQFLFEYFSETQRNKGNFPGRFSGRQFSNSRSEMNVSTLELGDSALYLCASSPWGGDAFQPQHFGDGTRLSIL.